The 9 T cell receptor beta chains reported below all come from one sample, sequenced in a study of T-cell memory formation after mild COVID-19. TCRdb used MiXCR to reprocess the 5' RACE reads, holding one entry per CDR3 protein. The sample holds roughly 70,000 distinct CDR3 sequences; 16% are singletons and the top ten take 30% to 35%. Sample: PBMCs or a T cell subset sorted from them (not recorded which). The receptors were gathered from an adult woman who had mild COVID-19 (a few samples of this study predate the infection). Cell type and time point are not known.

At least ten counts were recorded for this clonotype. The V call is TRBV4-3, the J call TRBJ2-1, with a possible D match to TRBD2 (5 bases). The CDR3 runs to 17 residues. The V end was cut by 1 base, the J end by 3 bases, with 16 bases between. Germline V CDR1 and CDR2: LGHNA, YSLEER. The CDR3 loop is CASSQALSGDLYNEQFF. The DNA for the CDR3 is TGCGCCAGCAGCCAAGCATTAAGCGGAGATCTCTACAATGAGCAGTTCTTC.

J is TRBJ2-1 and V is TRBV7-9; 9 bases agree with TRBD1. Germline loops: CDR1 SEHNR, CDR2 FQNEAQ (reference sequence). The CDR3 runs 14 residues. J was trimmed by 8 bases and V by 5 bases; bases with no gene match: 7. The chain's CDR3 is CASSQQGAAYEQFF. The DNA for the CDR3 is TGTGCCAGCAGCCAACAGGGGGCGGCTTATGAGCAGTTCTTC.

This chain links TRBV29-1 with TRBJ1-1; no definite D call. Germline V lookup: CDR1 SQVTM, CDR2 ANQGSEA. Trimming pared 8 bases from V and 1 base from J, leaving 5 bases between. CDR3 length equals 10 residues. In nucleotides, the CDR3 is TGCAGCTTTTGGAACACTGAAGCTTTCTTT. Amino acids: CSFWNTEAFF.

This clonotype occurred a few times. The gene calls are TRBV15 and TRBJ2-2, with unresolved D. Germline V CDR1 and CDR2: LNHNV, YYDKDF (reference sequence). The CDR3 runs 13 residues. V lost 9 bases and J 2 bases, leaving 10 bases between the germline ends. CDR3 amino acids: CATNGRNTGELFF. The CDR3 DNA reads as TGTGCCACGAACGGACGAAACACCGGGGAGCTGTTTTTT. The whole variable domain, filled in from reference TRBV15 and TRBJ2-2, reads DAMVIQNPRYQVTQFGKPVTLSCSQTLNHNVMYWYQQKSSQAPKLLFHYYDKDFNNEADTPDNFQSRRPNTSFCFLDIRSPGLGDTAMYLCATNGRNTGELFFGEGSRLTVL.

Here the CDR3 reads CSASSGKGENTEAFF. CDR3 bases: TGCAGTGCTAGTTCCGGTAAGGGTGAGAACACTGAAGCTTTCTTT. The chain is built from TRBV20-1 and TRBJ1-1; no clear D gene. Germline CDR1 is DFQATT and CDR2 is SNEGSKA (reference sequence). The V end was cut by 3 bases, the J end by 1 base, with 15 bases between. This CDR3 has 15 amino acids.

V gene TRBV20-1 combines with J gene TRBJ2-1; D is unclear. Trimming took 1 base from V and 3 from J, leaving 7 bases between them. Germline V gives CDR1 DFQATT, CDR2 SNEGSKA (reference sequence). The CDR3 sequence is 13 residues long. CDR3 nucleotide sequence: TGCAGTGCTAGAGCCCCGGACTACAATGAGCAGTTCTTC. This sequence encodes CSARAPDYNEQFF.

In its sample, this clonotype was seen a few times. The chain links TRBV5-6 to TRBJ2-7, with TRBD1 as a possible D gene (5 bases). The CDR3 is made up of 13 amino acids. V was pared by 2 bases and J by 1 base, with 7 bases between. Germline V gives CDR1 SGHDT, CDR2 YYEEEE. The CDR3, as DNA: TGTGCCAGCAGCTTTCAGGGATCCTACGAGCAGTACTTC. As protein: CASSFQGSYEQYF.

This clonotype appeared a few times. The chain joins TRBV7-9 to TRBJ2-3; 9 bases fit TRBD2. V was clipped by 1 base and J by 2 bases; unmatched bases: 4. The CDR3 is made up of 16 amino acids. CDR1 SEHNR and CDR2 FQNEAQ come from the germline V gene (reference sequence). The CDR3 here is CASSLVLAGITDTQYF. The CDR3 nucleotides read TGTGCCAGCAGCTTAGTGCTAGCGGGGATCACAGATACGCAGTATTTT.

This chain joins TRBV25-1 and TRBJ2-7; 7 bases align to TRBD1. J was trimmed by 7 bases and V by 2 bases; bases with no gene match: 5. CDR1 is MGHDK and CDR2 is SYGVNS in the germline V gene. CDR3 length: 13 residues. CDR3 sequence reads: CASSELGDREQYF. In nucleotides, the CDR3 is TGTGCCAGCAGTGAACTCGGGGACAGAGAGCAGTACTTC.